The 17 T cell receptor beta chains below all came from one sample that was sequenced in a study of control samples from healthy donors and cancer patients. Assay used: immunoSEQ multiplex PCR; TCRdb lists only in-frame clones, some missing. The sample lists some 90,000 clones, roughly 92% occurring once. Sequencing was carried out using blood. These receptor sequences come from a woman aged 25 to 45 in good health.

The genes are TRBV7-3 and TRBJ1-1; no firm D call. The CDR3 length is 13 residues. The V end was cut by 6 bases, the J end by 2 bases, with 10 bases between. The V gene's germline CDR1 is SGHTA and CDR2 FQGTGA. CDR3 sequence: CASRREGNTEAFF. The DNA of the CDR3 is TGTGCCAGCAGAAGGGAGGGAAACACTGAAGCTTTCTTT.

The chain is built from TRBV7-2 and TRBJ2-1; D possibly corresponds to TRBD2 (6 bases). CDR3 length equals 17 residues. In germline, CDR1 is SGHTA, CDR2 FQGNSA. V lost 4 bases and J lost 1, with 17 bases in between. The CDR3 coding sequence is TGTGCCAGCAGCTCTACCACTAGCTGGCATTCCTACAATGAGCAGTTCTTC. Residues: CASSSTTSWHSYNEQFF.

This chain joins TRBV7-7 and TRBJ2-7, with 9 bases that match TRBD1. With 5 bases clipped from V and 9 bases from J, the junction kept 8 bases outside the gene matches. This CDR3 has 13 residues. Germline V lookup: CDR1 SSHAT, CDR2 FNYEAQ (reference sequence). The CDR3 region has the DNA TGTGCCAGCAGCCCCAGGACAGGGGAAAGGCAGTACTTC. Translated, it gives CASSPRTGERQYF.

The V and J genes are TRBV27 and TRBJ2-1; D remains ambiguous. This CDR3 is 14 amino acids long. V lost 3 bases and J lost 5, with 11 bases in between. The V gene's germline CDR1 is MNHEY and CDR2 SMNVEV (reference sequence). CDR3: CASSFSGWDNEQFF. DNA for the CDR3: TGTGCCAGCAGTTTCTCTGGGTGGGACAATGAGCAGTTCTTC.

The chain links TRBV7-9 to TRBJ1-5; possibly TRBD1 for D (5 bases). Germline CDR1 reads SEHNR; CDR2 reads FQNEAQ (reference sequence). The ends were cut back, 1 base at V and 2 bases at J, with 9 bases in the middle. The CDR3 is made up of 15 amino acids. CDR3 loop: CASSLGAQGNQPQHF. Here the CDR3 DNA reads TGTGCCAGCAGCTTAGGGGCACAGGGCAATCAGCCCCAGCATTTT.

The V gene is TRBV15, the J gene TRBJ1-5, with D unclear. With 0 bases removed from V and 4 bases from J, the gap between germline ends came to 16 bases. Germline values: CDR1 LNHNV, CDR2 YYDKDF (reference sequence). The CDR3 sequence is 17 residues long. CDR3 coding DNA: TGTGCCACCAGCAGAGATGGTACGAGGGCTCGGAATCAGCCCCAGCATTTT. Amino acids: CATSRDGTRARNQPQHF.

In this sample, this clone turned up a few times. The V and J genes are TRBV5-5 and TRBJ1-3; D is possibly TRBD1 (5 bases). Germline V lookup: CDR1 SGHKS, CDR2 YYEKEE (reference sequence). Trimming cost V 0 bases and J 2 bases, with 6 bases left between them. The CDR3 contains 14 residues. The CDR3 DNA reads TGTGCCAGCAGCTTGGGGGGGACTGGAAACACCATATATTTT. Encoded protein: CASSLGGTGNTIYF.

The DNA of the CDR3 is TGTGCCAGCAGCTCCCCCGGGCCCCCACAAGAGACCCAGTACTTC. Protein: CASSSPGPPQETQYF. V and J are TRBV7-2 and TRBJ2-5; D gene ambiguous. Germline-derived CDR1 and CDR2 are SGHTA and FQGNSA. V lost 4 bases and J lost 2, with 14 bases in between. The CDR3 sequence is 15 residues long.

CDR3 sequence reads: CASSLERAHYGYTF. CDR3 coding DNA: TGTGCCAGCAGCTTGGAAAGGGCGCACTATGGCTACACCTTC. The chain couples TRBV5-4 to TRBJ1-2, with D uncertain. V dropped 0 bases and J dropped 3 bases, with 9 bases sitting between them. The length of the CDR3 is 14 residues. Germline loops: CDR1 SGHNT, CDR2 YYREEE (reference sequence).

The chain has TRBV14 and TRBJ2-7; D ambiguous. V lost 4 bases, J lost 2 bases, and 12 bases lay in between. The CDR3 totals 14 residues. CDR1 SGHDN and CDR2 FVKESK come from the germline V gene. CDR3 coding DNA: TGTGCCAGCAGCCGGCATGAGGTAGCCTACGAGCAGTACTTC. As protein: CASSRHEVAYEQYF.

The rearrangement joins TRBV28 to TRBJ1-1; 8 bases align to TRBD1. CDR1 MDHEN and CDR2 SYDVKM come from the germline V gene. Losses at the gene ends were 5 bases for V and 1 base for J; bases not matched to a gene: 12. The CDR3 contains 17 residues. Here the CDR3 reads CASSIQGAGKGNTEAFF. For the CDR3, the DNA is TGTGCCAGCAGTATCCAGGGGGCGGGAAAGGGGAACACTGAAGCTTTCTTT.

The V and J genes are TRBV29-1 and TRBJ1-4; D gene ambiguous. Germline CDR1 reads SQVTM; CDR2 reads ANQGSEA. Trimming stripped 7 bases from V and 10 bases from J, with 19 bases between. The CDR3 totals 13 residues. The CDR3: CSARGPDRGKLFF. The CDR3 DNA is TGCAGCGCCCGCGGACCTGATCGGGGAAAACTGTTTTTT.

V gene TRBV6-1 combines with J gene TRBJ2-7, with 8 nucleotides matching TRBD2. The CDR3 covers 18 residues. Trimming cost V 1 base and J 4 bases; bases outside gene matches: 15. The V gene's germline CDR1 is MNHNS and CDR2 SASEGT. In DNA, the CDR3 is TGTGCCAGCAGTGAAGTAACTAGCGGAGGGGACTACCCTTACGAGCAGTACTTC. Translated, it gives CASSEVTSGGDYPYEQYF.

This clone was counted at least ten times. The chain couples TRBV7-2 to TRBJ1-5; D is ambiguous. Trimming shortened V by 3 bases and J by 8 bases, and 14 bases separated the two germline ends. The germline CDR1 and CDR2 sequences are SGHTA and FQGNSA. The CDR3 extends over 14 amino acids. The CDR3 spells CASSLRTAREPQHF. CDR3 DNA: TGTGCCAGCAGCTTGCGAACAGCGCGGGAGCCCCAGCATTTT.

The rearrangement joins TRBV19 to TRBJ1-4; possibly TRBD1 for D (6 bases). V lost 4 bases and J 5 bases, leaving 14 bases between the germline ends. This CDR3 region has 15 residues. Germline V gives CDR1 LNHDA, CDR2 SQIVND (reference sequence). Here the CDR3 reads CASSTGTTENEKLFF. The CDR3 bases are TGTGCCAGTAGTACCGGGACAACTGAGAATGAAAAACTGTTTTTT.

This chain uses TRBV9 with TRBJ2-1; 10 positions match TRBD2. The CDR3 totals 17 residues. V trimming: 2 bases; J trimming: 2 bases; junction bases outside the gene matches: 7. Germline V gives CDR1 SGDLS, CDR2 YYNGEE. This chain's CDR3 is CASSVDPGLAAYNEQFF. The CDR3 DNA follows: TGTGCCAGCAGCGTCGATCCAGGACTAGCGGCCTACAATGAGCAGTTCTTC.

This sequence joins TRBV7-6 and TRBJ2-1; TRBD1 or TRBD2 may be the D gene (6 bases each). The length of the CDR3 is 14 residues. Trimming removed 1 base from V and 7 bases from J, with 11 bases in between. Germline V lookup: CDR1 SGHVS, CDR2 FNYEAQ. The CDR3 nucleotides read TGTGCCAGCAGCTTAGGAGGGGGGTGGAATGAGCAGTTCTTC. This translates into CASSLGGGWNEQFF.